These 20 T cell receptor beta chains share one sample of origin, sequenced in a study of tumor-infiltrating lymphocytes in primary liver carcinoma. A constant-region primer served to make TCR beta cDNA from about 0.5 ug total RNA. TCR beta libraries came from three nested multiplex PCR rounds using slightly modified ARM-PCR. Two initial PCR rounds of roughly 10 cycles each paired TRBV1-TRBV30 forward primers with a C-beta reverse primer. TCRdb fed the multiplex PCR reads into MiXCR, producing one record per CDR3 protein. The sample lists a few hundred thousand distinct CDR3 sequences, 50% to 75% seen once, with 15% to 20% in the top ten. Germline DNA was extracted alongside blood RNA, which was obtained from unsorted whole blood. Specimen: peripheral blood. The receptors come from a woman aged 25-40 years with primary liver carcinoma and hepatitis B virus infection.

The chain employs TRBV11-2 and TRBJ2-5, with D maybe TRBD2 (5 bases). The germline gives CDR1 SGHAT, CDR2 FQNNGV. The CDR3 is 14 residues long. The V end was cut by 1 base, the J end by 9 bases, with 15 bases between. CDR3 sequence reads: CASSLGWIGRAQYF. As DNA, the CDR3 is TGTGCCAGCAGCTTAGGATGGATCGGGCGGGCCCAGTACTTC. Full variable domain (remainder filled in from reference TRBV11-2 and TRBJ2-5): EAGVAQSPRYKIIEKRQSVAFWCNPISGHATLYWYQQILGQGPKLLIQFQNNGVVDDSQLPKDRFSAERLKGVDSTLKIQPAKLEDSAVYLCASSLGWIGRAQYFGPGTRLLVL.

A word on this clonotype: A read error is possible here, since a much larger clone lies one base away. The chain joins TRBV10-3 to TRBJ2-7; D not resolved. The CDR3 runs to 11 residues. V was clipped by 6 bases and J by 6 bases, with 9 bases between them. From germline, CDR1 is ENHRY and CDR2 SYGVKD. DNA for the CDR3: TGTGCCATCAGAGATGGTGGCGAGCAGTACTTC. Residues: CAIRDGGEQYF.

For this clonotype: Possible read error: a much larger clone is one base away. V gene TRBV6-5 combines with J gene TRBJ2-5; D remains ambiguous. The CDR3 spans 15 residues. The ends were cut back, 0 bases at V and 11 bases at J, with 19 bases in the middle. Germline-derived CDR1 and CDR2 are MNHEY and SVGAGI. Written as DNA, the CDR3 is TGTGCCAGCAGTTACTCGACGCAGCTCTCCTACAAGCAGTACTTC. Its translation is CASSYSTQLSYKQYF.

To note about this clonotype: This may stem from a read error, because a much larger clone lies one nucleotide away. CDR3 sequence (DNA): TGTGCCAGCAGCATAGGACAGGGTCTAGCCAAAAACATTCAGTACTTC. Its translation is CASSIGQGLAKNIQYF. The chain has TRBV11-2 and TRBJ2-4; 8 nucleotides match TRBD1. The CDR3 is 16 residues long. Germline CDR1 and CDR2: SGHAT and FQNNGV. V lost 5 bases and J lost 0; bases outside the gene matches: 6.

A few counts support this clonotype. The genes are TRBV10-3 and TRBJ2-7, with 9 bases lining up with TRBD1. The CDR3 covers 16 residues. The ends lost 2 bases at V and 0 bases at J; junction bases unmatched: 5. Germline V gene data show CDR1 as ENHRY and CDR2 as SYGVKD. DNA for the CDR3: TGTGCCATCAGTGAGCCCCGGGACAGGGTCTCCTACGAGCAGTACTTC. It encodes CAISEPRDRVSYEQYF.

As for this clonotype: This CDR3 fails to terminate in the conserved phenylalanine or tryptophan, so it likely reflects a read error. V usage is TRBV11-1 and J usage is TRBJ2-5, with TRBD1 as a possible D gene (6 bases). This CDR3 has 14 amino acids. Germline V gene lookup returns CDR1 SGHAT and CDR2 FQDESV (reference sequence). The CDR3 region is CASSGPGGQGTQYI. The CDR3 nucleotides are TGTGCCAGCAGTGGGCCTGGGGGCCAAGGGACCCAGTACATC.

The chain is built from TRBV29-1 and TRBJ2-5; 7 nucleotides line up with TRBD2. The CDR3 totals 14 residues. Germline lookup yields CDR1 SQVTM and CDR2 ANQGSEA. The ends lost 6 bases at V and 5 bases at J; junction bases unmatched: 12. CDR3: CSVPGLGGRETQYF. Written as DNA, the CDR3 is TGCAGCGTCCCTGGACTAGGTGGTCGGGAGACCCAGTACTTC.

V and J are TRBV11-2 and TRBJ2-3; D gene ambiguous. The ends were cut back, 3 bases at V and 6 bases at J, with 10 bases in the middle. The CDR3 is 13 residues long. Per germline, CDR1 SGHAT and CDR2 FQNNGV. The CDR3, as DNA: TGTGCCAGCAGCTTCGGATGTTACGATACGCAGTATTTT. Protein: CASSFGCYDTQYF.

The V call is TRBV6-2 or TRBV6-3, the J call TRBJ2-7; TRBD1 is a possible D gene (5 bases). The CDR3 is made up of 13 amino acids. CDR1 is MNHEY, CDR2 SVGEGT, per germline. The germline V and J ends were trimmed by 6 bases and 1 base, with 10 bases remaining between them. The CDR3 protein is CASSRAGSYEQYF. The CDR3, as DNA: TGTGCCAGCAGCAGGGCCGGGTCCTACGAGCAGTACTTC.

As concerns this clonotype: Germline is not matched at one junction end, which may reflect a read error. This chain joins TRBV12-3 or TRBV12-4 and TRBJ2-3; D call uncertain. This CDR3 comprises 13 residues. Written as DNA, the CDR3 is TGTGCCATCAGTTCGCCCGCGACAGATACGCAGTATTTT. Translation gives CAISSPATDTQYF.

Concerning this clonotype: No conserved phenylalanine or tryptophan ends this CDR3, so it is likely a read error. The chain links TRBV10-3 to TRBJ2-3; a weak D match, TRBD2 (5 bases). CDR3 length: 15 residues. The germline V and J ends were trimmed by 4 bases and 3 bases, with 14 bases remaining between them. From germline, CDR1 is ENHRY and CDR2 SYGVKD. The CDR3 reads CAISGQSGSTDTQYS. The DNA of the CDR3 is TGTGCCATCAGTGGGCAGAGCGGTAGTACAGATACGCAGTATTCT.

For this clonotype: This sequence may be a read error, since a much larger clone differs from it by one base. V gene TRBV4-3 combines with J gene TRBJ2-1; 7 bases align to TRBD2. The CDR3 is 15 amino acids. The germline V gene has CDR1 LGHNA and CDR2 YSLEER. The CDR3 is CACSQVTGRRNEQFF. The CDR3 DNA is TGCGCCTGCAGCCAAGTTACCGGGAGGAGGAATGAGCAGTTCTTC.

The chain employs TRBV5-4 and TRBJ2-7, with 8 bases fitting TRBD1. This CDR3 spans 12 amino acids. Per germline, CDR1 SGHNT and CDR2 YYREEE (reference sequence). J was trimmed by 6 bases and V by 5 bases; bases with no gene match: 4. The CDR3 bases are TGTGCCAGCAGAAACGACAGGGGCGAGCAGTACTTC. Its protein is CASRNDRGEQYF.

As concerns this clonotype: A single base separates this from a much larger clone, so it may be a read error. The chain recombines TRBV29-1 with TRBJ2-1, with D possibly being TRBD2 (6 bases). CDR1 is SQVTM and CDR2 is ANQGSEA in the germline V gene. V dropped 6 bases and J dropped 8 bases, with 23 bases sitting between them. The CDR3 contains 15 residues. CDR3 nucleotide sequence: TGCAGCGTCCACCCTGGGGGGAGCCTATACCATGAGCAGTTCTTC. This gives the protein CSVHPGGSLYHEQFF.

Notes on this clonotype: A clone one base away is much larger, so this may be a read error. The chain's CDR3 is CASGTADGAHEQFF. In DNA form, the CDR3 reads TGTGCCAGCGGTACAGCCGACGGCGCCCATGAGCAGTTCTTC. V gene TRBV4-3 combines with J gene TRBJ2-1; tentatively, D is TRBD2 (5 bases). The CDR3 sequence is 14 residues long. Germline loops: CDR1 LGHNA, CDR2 YSLEER.

On this clonotype: An end of the junction differs from the germline gene, which may be a read error. The genes are TRBV11-1 and TRBJ2-3; a possible D gene is TRBD2 (6 bases). Germline V CDR1 and CDR2: SGHAT, FQDESV (reference sequence). The CDR3 sequence is 14 residues long. CDR3 DNA: TGTACCAGCACCCCCATGCAATCGACTAGAACGCAGTATTTT. Residues: CTSTPMQSTRTQYF. Combining the CDR3 with reference TRBV11-1 and TRBJ2-3 gives the whole variable domain EAEVAQSPRYKITEKSQAVAFWCDPISGHATLYWYRQILGQGPELLVQFQDESVVDDSQLPKDRFSAERLKGVDSTLKIQPAELGDSAMYLCTSTPMQSTRTQYFGPGTRLTVL.

This clonotype was observed at least ten times. A junction end diverges from the germline sequence, so it may reflect a read error. This sequence joins TRBV29-1 and TRBJ2-5; no definite D call. Germline CDR1 is SQVTM and CDR2 is ANQGSEA. This CDR3 has 12 amino acids. The CDR3 here is CNVGKAQETQYF. CDR3 in DNA: TGCAACGTTGGGAAGGCGCAAGAGACCCAGTACTTC.

The V gene is TRBV4-1, the J gene TRBJ1-3; D not resolved. Germline-derived CDR1 and CDR2 are MGHRA and YSYEKL. This CDR3 region has 16 residues. V gave up 1 base and J gave up 0 bases, with 10 bases separating them. CDR3 protein: CASSQVCVNSGNTIYF. The CDR3 region has the DNA TGCGCCAGCAGCCAAGTATGTGTGAACTCTGGAAACACCATATATTTT.

On this clonotype: The germline gene is not matched at one end of the junction; a read error may be the cause. The chain has TRBV5-8 and TRBJ2-3; 12 nucleotides line up with TRBD2. CDR1 and CDR2 from the germline V gene are SGHTS and YDEGEE. The CDR3 totals 16 residues. CDR3 DNA: TGTGCCAGCAGCTTGGGACTAGCGGGGGAGGCAGATACGCACTATTTT. The encoded protein is CASSLGLAGEADTHYF.

A note on this clonotype: Compared with germline, one end of the junction differs, possibly owing to a read error. V is TRBV11-2 and J is TRBJ1-5; D not certain. Per germline, CDR1 SGHAT and CDR2 FQNNGV. The CDR3 totals 13 residues. CDR3: CASSIDVHQPQQF. As DNA, the CDR3 is TGTGCCAGCAGCATAGACGTACATCAGCCCCAGCAATTT. The full variable domain, in which reference TRBV11-2 and TRBJ1-5 provide the parts outside the CDR3, is EAGVAQSPRYKIIEKRQSVAFWCNPISGHATLYWYQQILGQGPKLLIQFQNNGVVDDSQLPKDRFSAERLKGVDSTLKIQPAKLEDSAVYLCASSIDVHQPQQFGDGTRLSIL.